The present T cell receptor (beta chain) was sequenced within a study of identical twins. General study results and limits: For cord blood, abundant beta clonotypes had fewer insertions, unlike memory repertoires, which showed none.

This CDR3 is 14 amino acids long. The germline CDR1 and CDR2 sequences are DFQATT and SNEGSKA (reference sequence). Losses at the gene ends were 6 bases for V and 10 bases for J; bases not matched to a gene: 15. TCRdb called the 5' RACE reads again in MiXCR, with one record for every CDR3 protein. The data contain 350,000 or so distinct CDR3 sequences, 9% to 15% of them seen just once; the ten biggest clones take up approximately 7.5%. This clonotype was seen only a few times. Its antigen is undetermined. This sample also belongs to another study, concerning yellow fever vaccine responses in identical twins.

V gene TRBV20-1 combines with J gene TRBJ2-1, with 7 bases identical to TRBD2. This TCR came from a woman under 30 in good health. Sequencing was carried out using CD8+ T cells sorted from blood. The DNA for the CDR3 is TGCAGTGCGCGGGACTATACCGACGTGCAGGAGCAGTTCTTC. Protein: CSARDYTDVQEQFF.